This T cell receptor beta chain appears in the sequencing data of a study of neurological immune-mediated disorders. To note about this clonotype: A much larger clone lies one base from this, so it may be a read error.

The CDR3 covers 15 residues. V dropped 3 bases and J dropped 4; count of bases not matched to a gene: 5. Looked up from germline, CDR1 is SGHDN and CDR2 is FVKESK. Each CDR3 protein gets one entry after TCRdb re-called the 5' RACE reads with MiXCR. Altogether 26,000 or so distinct CDR3 sequences are present, roughly 12% being singletons, with the ten largest covering almost 8%. V and J are TRBV14 and TRBJ2-1; 8 nucleotides agree with TRBD2. The material sequenced was PBMCs. The sequence derives from a man in his fifties or sixties in good health. CDR3 coding DNA: TGTGCCAGCAGCCATCCGCGGGGGGTTTACAATGAGCAGTTCTTC. It codes for CASSHPRGVYNEQFF. Filled out from reference TRBV14 and TRBJ2-1, the complete variable domain reads EAGVTQFPSHSVIEKGQTVTLRCDPISGHDNLYWYRRVMGKEIKFLLHFVKESKQDESGMPNNRFLAERTGGTYSTLKVQPAELEDSGVYFCASSHPRGVYNEQFFGPGTRLTVL.